What follows are 3 T cell receptor beta chains derived from one specimen sequenced in a study of CD8+CD57+ T cells in acquired aplastic anemia listed by TCRdb under 2018. The sequencer listed for this sample is Illumina HiSeq 2000. Genomic DNA served as template for TCR beta VDJ combination and CDR3 sequence profiling. TCRdb itself trimmed the public reads at Q25 with fastp, ran MiXCR and retained productive beta chains. Identical CDR3 proteins give one entry, which carries the most common genes and DNA. This sample holds some 160,000 distinct CDR3 sequences; roughly 45% were observed only once. The top ten hold 3.2% of the sample. Patients chosen for sequencing had shown expansion of CD8+CD57+ cells by flow cytometry. Sequencing was done on a sample of sorted CD4+, CD8+, or CD8+CD57+ T cells (not recorded which) from PBMCs. The receptors come from a human donor with aplastic anemia.

The rearrangement joins TRBV5-6 to TRBJ1-4; D may be TRBD1 (6 bases). CDR1 is SGHDT, CDR2 YYEEEE, per germline. This CDR3 region has 14 residues. V gave up 5 bases and J gave up 7 bases, with 15 bases separating them. CDR3 DNA: TGTGCCAGCAGTCCACGGGGGGCAAGTGAAAAACTGTTTTTT. Its translation: CASSPRGASEKLFF.

This chain uses TRBV2 with TRBJ2-5; 13 bases are a match to TRBD2. In germline, CDR1 is SNHLY, CDR2 FYNNEI. This CDR3 is 15 amino acids long. The V and J ends lost 3 bases and 5 bases, in that order; junction bases with no gene match: 3. Here the CDR3 reads CASSETSGGMETQYF. Written as DNA, the CDR3 is TGTGCCAGCAGTGAGACTAGCGGGGGGATGGAGACCCAGTACTTC.

In its sample, this clonotype was seen many times. The V gene is TRBV14, the J gene TRBJ2-1; weak D call: TRBD1 (5 bases). Trimming took 2 bases from V and 1 from J, leaving 12 bases between them. This CDR3 is 16 amino acids long. Germline-derived CDR1 and CDR2 are SGHDN and FVKESK. CDR3: CASSQQQGFSYNEQFF. The DNA for the CDR3 is TGTGCCAGCAGCCAACAGCAGGGATTTTCCTACAATGAGCAGTTCTTC.